Reported below is one T cell receptor beta chain. This sample was included in a study of blood T cell repertoires in COVID-19. Germline CDR1 reads SGHVS; CDR2 reads FQNEAQ. This CDR3 has 12 residues. The trim removed 5 bases at V and 12 bases at J, leaving 5 bases unmatched. Clones were sequenced by immunoSEQ multiplex PCR, and TCRdb holds only the in-frame ones, with some missing. The sample lists about 62,000 clones, 85% to 90% occurring once. V gene TRBV7-8 combines with J gene TRBJ2-1; 9 bases line up with TRBD1. The receptor's source is a man between 65 and 80 years old with acute or convalescent COVID-19. The specimen was peripheral blood. As DNA, the CDR3 is TGTGCCAGCAGCCCGTACAGGGGGCGGCAGTTCTTC. It is translated as CASSPYRGRQFF.